What follows are 27 T cell receptor beta chains derived from one specimen sequenced in a study of OX40 agonist ivuxolimab in advanced cancers. TCRdb's copy holds only in-frame clones and misses some; the assay was immunoSEQ multiplex PCR. This table has more than 10,000 clones, 84% appearing once. The source material was CD4+ or CD8+ T cells sorted from blood, sampled in a trial of the OX40 agonist ivuxolimab. The receptor set was obtained from an adult with an advanced solid tumor such as melanoma, head and neck, liver or kidney cancer.

This clone has a handful of counts. The chain has TRBV15 and TRBJ2-3; D gene unclear. The CDR3 contains 13 residues. In germline, CDR1 is LNHNV, CDR2 YYDKDF (reference sequence). With 3 bases removed from V and 6 bases from J, the gap between germline ends came to 10 bases. The CDR3 nucleotides read TGTGCCACCAGCAGGGTCCTAGGTGATACGCAGTATTTT. This codes for CATSRVLGDTQYF.

A word on this clone: Mismatch with germline at one junction end may stem from a read error. This chain uses TRBV19 with TRBJ1-5; a weak D match, TRBD1 (6 bases). Germline V gene lookup returns CDR1 LNHDA and CDR2 SQIVND (reference sequence). The CDR3 length is 13 residues. The CDR3 sequence is CASSIDWGAPMDF. CDR3 DNA sequence: TGTGCCAGTAGTATAGACTGGGGGGCCCCAATGGATTTT.

The CDR3 sequence is CASSLTSGSTDTQYF. The CDR3 nucleotides read TGTGCCAGCAGCTTGACTAGCGGGAGCACAGATACGCAGTATTTT. The chain has TRBV7-2 and TRBJ2-3, with TRBD2 matching 10 bases. CDR3 length: 15 amino acids. Germline V gene data show CDR1 as SGHTA and CDR2 as FQGNSA. Unmatched junction bases numbered 0, after V lost 3 bases and J lost 0 bases.

The chain carries TRBV27 and TRBJ2-7; D may correspond to TRBD1 or TRBD2 (6 bases each). This CDR3 is built from 13 residues. Per the germline V gene, CDR1 is MNHEY and CDR2 is SMNVEV (reference sequence). V lost 8 bases to trimming and J lost 3 bases, with 14 bases between them. As DNA, the CDR3 is TGTGCCAGCCGATCGAGGGGGGTCTACGAGCAGTACTTC. It encodes CASRSRGVYEQYF.

The CDR3 nucleotides read TGTGCCAGTGGGCTAGATAGCAATCAGCCCCAGCATTTT. It yields the protein CASGLDSNQPQHF. The chain couples TRBV27 to TRBJ1-5; D remains unclear. This CDR3 spans 13 amino acids. Trimming took 9 bases from V and 0 from J, leaving 9 bases between them. The germline V gene encodes CDR1 MNHEY and CDR2 SMNVEV (reference sequence).

V is TRBV5-1 and J is TRBJ2-7, with 9 bases aligning to TRBD2. Germline V gene data show CDR1 as SGHRS and CDR2 as YFSETQ. The V segment lost 0 bases and the J segment 3 bases; nucleotides outside the gene matches: 4. The CDR3 length is 15 residues. CDR3 in amino acids: CASSLDLRGGYEQYF. The CDR3 DNA reads as TGCGCCAGCAGCTTGGATTTGCGGGGGGGCTACGAGCAGTACTTC.

This clone is large by share. The rearrangement links TRBV19 to TRBJ2-3; TRBD2 agrees at 10 bases. CDR3 length: 16 amino acids. V lost 5 bases, J lost 2 bases, and 7 bases stayed unmatched. Per the germline V gene, CDR1 is LNHDA and CDR2 is SQIVND (reference sequence). CDR3 protein: CASSSGLATYTDTQYF. For the CDR3, the DNA is TGTGCCAGTAGTTCGGGACTAGCGACTTACACAGATACGCAGTATTTT.

The chain joins TRBV6-5 to TRBJ1-6; D gene ambiguous. The CDR3 spans 16 residues. Germline CDR1 MNHEY, CDR2 SVGAGI. V gave up 2 bases and J gave up 6 bases, with 14 bases separating them. Here the CDR3 reads CASSYAPNARNSPLHF. For the CDR3, the DNA is TGTGCCAGCAGTTACGCACCAAACGCCCGTAATTCACCCCTCCACTTT.

This chain connects TRBV6-5 to TRBJ2-7; D is ambiguous. V gave up 2 bases and J gave up 2 bases, with 13 bases separating them. The CDR3 has 15 residues. The V gene's germline CDR1 is MNHEY and CDR2 SVGAGI. CDR3 loop: CASSYERSLAYEQYF. The CDR3 nucleotides are TGTGCCAGCAGTTACGAGAGGTCTCTTGCCTACGAGCAGTACTTC.

This clone was detected only a few times. This chain joins TRBV19 and TRBJ1-6, with unresolved D. The germline gives CDR1 LNHDA, CDR2 SQIVND (reference sequence). V was trimmed by 3 bases and J by 7 bases, leaving 4 bases between them. The CDR3 is 12 residues long. The CDR3 loop reads CASSISNSPLHF. CDR3 nucleotide sequence: TGTGCCAGTAGTATCTCGAATTCACCCCTCCACTTT.

V gene TRBV27 combines with J gene TRBJ1-2; D not resolved. Germline values: CDR1 MNHEY, CDR2 SMNVEV (reference sequence). The CDR3 consists of 14 residues. Between the trimmed V and J ends, which lost 2 bases and 0 bases, there was a span of 7 bases. The CDR3 region has the DNA TGTGCCAGCAGTTTAACATCTTCTAACTATGGCTACACCTTC. Encoded protein: CASSLTSSNYGYTF.

The rearrangement links TRBV19 to TRBJ1-1, with 8 positions matching TRBD1. J gave up 1 base and V 7 bases, and 11 bases lay outside the gene matches. This CDR3 is 16 amino acids long. Germline CDR1 LNHDA, CDR2 SQIVND (reference sequence). Here the CDR3 DNA reads TGTGCCAGTAACGACGGGGCAGGGGGCAGGAACACTGAAGCTTTCTTT. This encodes CASNDGAGGRNTEAFF.

V gene TRBV5-1 combines with J gene TRBJ2-3; D is possibly TRBD1 or TRBD2 (6 bases each). V was trimmed by 3 bases and J by 2 bases, leaving 19 bases between them. Per the germline V gene, CDR1 is SGHRS and CDR2 is YFSETQ. The CDR3 is 17 amino acids. This chain's CDR3 is CASSWGARTALTDTQYF. CDR3 coding DNA: TGCGCCAGCAGCTGGGGGGCACGAACAGCACTCACAGATACGCAGTATTTT.

J is TRBJ2-7 and V is TRBV5-1, with D perhaps being TRBD1 or TRBD2 (5 bases each). Trimming removed 2 bases at V and 0 bases at J, with 6 bases between. The CDR3 runs 13 residues. Per germline, CDR1 SGHRS and CDR2 YFSETQ. Here the CDR3 reads CASSFGTSYEQYF. CDR3 bases: TGCGCCAGCAGCTTTGGGACCTCCTACGAGCAGTACTTC.

The gene calls are TRBV27 and TRBJ2-6; D remains unclear. V was trimmed by 9 bases and J by 0 bases, leaving 6 bases between them. CDR3 length equals 13 residues. Germline V gene sequence: CDR1 MNHEY, CDR2 SMNVEV (reference sequence). Written as DNA, the CDR3 is TGTGCCAGTCAAGTCTCTGGGGCCAACGTCCTGACTTTC. This encodes CASQVSGANVLTF.

V is TRBV5-1 and J is TRBJ1-5; tentatively, D is TRBD1 (6 bases). Germline CDR1 and CDR2: SGHRS and YFSETQ. Trimming stripped 2 bases from V and 2 bases from J, with 11 bases between. The CDR3 is 15 amino acids. The CDR3 here is CASSFTGAGNQPQHF. The CDR3 nucleotides are TGCGCCAGCAGCTTCACGGGGGCCGGCAATCAGCCCCAGCATTTT.

The chain links TRBV28 to TRBJ2-2, with D possibly being TRBD1 (6 bases). The CDR3 loop spans 16 amino acids. The V gene lost 6 bases and the J gene lost 5 bases, with 19 bases spanning the gap. From germline, CDR1 is MDHEN and CDR2 SYDVKM. Here the CDR3 reads CASRGLGARETGELFF. The CDR3 DNA follows: TGTGCCAGCAGGGGGCTGGGGGCGAGGGAAACCGGGGAGCTGTTTTTT.

The chain couples TRBV6-8 to TRBJ2-7, with TRBD1 as a possible D gene (6 bases). The germline gives CDR1 MNHGY, CDR2 SAAAGT. Trimming removed 5 bases at V and 3 bases at J, with 14 bases between. The CDR3 consists of 14 residues. CDR3 sequence: CASSDWGPGYEQYF. The CDR3 DNA reads TGTGCCAGCAGTGATTGGGGGCCGGGCTACGAGCAGTACTTC.

The sample holds one count of this clone. This chain uses TRBV4-2 with TRBJ1-1; D is ambiguous. Germline assignment: CDR1 LGHNA and CDR2 YNFKEQ. This CDR3 has 15 amino acids. Trimming stripped 3 bases from V and 0 bases from J, with 11 bases between. CDR3: CASSQAWGMNTEAFF. For the CDR3, the DNA is TGTGCCAGCAGCCAGGCCTGGGGTATGAACACTGAAGCTTTCTTT.

This clone was recorded once. V is TRBV19 and J is TRBJ2-1; 8 bases map to TRBD2. Looked up from germline, CDR1 is LNHDA and CDR2 is SQIVND (reference sequence). J was trimmed by 3 bases and V by 6 bases; bases with no gene match: 10. This CDR3 is 16 amino acids long. The CDR3 bases are TGTGCCAGTAGGCATCGGGCGGGGGGCAACTACAATGAGCAGTTCTTC. As protein: CASRHRAGGNYNEQFF. Full variable domain (missing parts from reference TRBV19 and TRBJ2-1): DGGITQSPKYLFRKEGQNVTLSCEQNLNHDAMYWYRQDPGQGLRLIYYSQIVNDFQKGDIAEGYSVSREKKESFPLTVTSAQKNPTAFYLCASRHRAGGNYNEQFFGPGTRLTVL.

The count of this clone is one. The chain uses TRBV4-1 and TRBJ1-1; 8 bases map to TRBD1. The CDR3 contains 15 residues. The trim removed 4 bases at V and 3 bases at J, leaving 7 bases unmatched. Germline CDR1 is MGHRA and CDR2 is YSYEKL. CDR3 sequence reads: CASSPRLDRDTEAFF. DNA for the CDR3: TGCGCCAGCAGCCCTCGTTTGGACAGGGACACTGAAGCTTTCTTT.

The V and J genes are TRBV7-2 and TRBJ2-5; D possibly corresponds to TRBD2 (6 bases). V shed 5 bases and J shed 0 bases, with 7 bases lying between them. This CDR3 has 13 residues. Germline values: CDR1 SGHTA, CDR2 FQGNSA. CDR3 nucleotides: TGTGCCAGCAGCCGGGGGTACCAAGAGACCCAGTACTTC. Amino acids: CASSRGYQETQYF. Combining the CDR3 with reference TRBV7-2 and TRBJ2-5 gives the whole variable domain GAGVSQSPSNKVTEKGKDVELRCDPISGHTALYWYRQSLGQGLEFLIYFQGNSAPDKSGLPSDRFSAERTGGSVSTLTIQRTQQEDSAVYLCASSRGYQETQYFGPGTRLLVL.

The chain uses TRBV10-2 and TRBJ1-2; tentatively, D is TRBD1 (6 bases). The CDR3 totals 15 residues. Per germline, CDR1 WSHSY and CDR2 SAAADI. Between the trimmed V and J ends, which lost 7 bases and 1 base, there was a span of 16 bases. The CDR3 nucleotides read TGCGCCAGCACTCCGGACAGTCCGTATAACTATGGCTACACCTTC. It encodes CASTPDSPYNYGYTF.

This chain connects TRBV19 to TRBJ1-1, with 8 positions matching TRBD1. The V and J ends lost 7 bases and 3 bases, in that order; junction bases with no gene match: 4. Germline V gives CDR1 LNHDA, CDR2 SQIVND (reference sequence). The CDR3 length is 13 residues. The CDR3 DNA is TGTGCCAGTACCGAACAGGGGGACACTGAAGCTTTCTTT. Residues: CASTEQGDTEAFF.

The chain carries TRBV5-5 and TRBJ1-1; 7 bases align to TRBD1. Looked up from germline, CDR1 is SGHKS and CDR2 is YYEKEE (reference sequence). This CDR3 is built from 16 residues. J was trimmed by 3 bases and V by 5 bases; bases with no gene match: 13. The CDR3 sequence is CASRPTRTGVDTEAFF. The DNA of the CDR3 is TGTGCCAGCAGGCCAACACGTACAGGGGTGGACACTGAAGCTTTCTTT.

The chain has TRBV9 and TRBJ2-3, with no clear D. Germline V gene lookup returns CDR1 SGDLS and CDR2 YYNGEE. This CDR3 contains 16 residues. Trimming removed 0 bases at V and 0 bases at J, with 11 bases between. In nucleotides, the CDR3 is TGTGCCAGCAGCGTAGAATTCGCCCCTAGCACAGATACGCAGTATTTT. This encodes CASSVEFAPSTDTQYF.

The sample holds a few counts of this clone. The chain combines TRBV7-9 with TRBJ1-1; D is possibly TRBD1 (5 bases). Trimming took 6 bases from V and 0 from J, leaving 14 bases between them. In germline, CDR1 is SEHNR, CDR2 FQNEAQ (reference sequence). The length of the CDR3 is 15 residues. DNA of the CDR3: TGTGCCAGCAGTTCTATACAGGTCATGAACACTGAAGCTTTCTTT. This encodes CASSSIQVMNTEAFF.